This TCR beta chain was recorded in a study of neurological immune-mediated disorders. Turning to the study itself: The disease course was relapsing-remitting in roughly 30 and secondary progressive in about 9% of the 34 multiple sclerosis patients. Notes on the study in general: Among 34 multiple sclerosis patients, 18 had repertoires that phylogenetic grouping placed in one related-CDR3 cluster, a possible signature. TCR-beta repertoires seemed private in all groups, with no expanded CDR3 amino acid sequences shared.

V lost 3 bases and J 2 bases, leaving 6 bases between the germline ends. This CDR3 contains 12 residues. Looked up from germline, CDR1 is SGHRS and CDR2 is YFSETQ. This clonotype has at least ten counts. Antigen: not known. The cDNA was synthesized by means of template-switch 5'RACE, which was carried out with 10-nucleotide random UMIs. TCRdb reprocessed the 5' RACE reads via MiXCR and lists one record per CDR3 protein. Of over 55,000 distinct CDR3 sequences listed, under 2.5% were seen once; the top ten hold approximately 3%. The chain carries TRBV5-1 and TRBJ2-7; perhaps TRBD1 as D (6 bases). The sequencing sample was made of PBMCs. The source of this sequence is a middle-aged man with multiple sclerosis. CDR3 residues: CASSSGAYEQYF. DNA for the CDR3: TGCGCCAGCAGCTCAGGGGCCTACGAGCAGTACTTC.